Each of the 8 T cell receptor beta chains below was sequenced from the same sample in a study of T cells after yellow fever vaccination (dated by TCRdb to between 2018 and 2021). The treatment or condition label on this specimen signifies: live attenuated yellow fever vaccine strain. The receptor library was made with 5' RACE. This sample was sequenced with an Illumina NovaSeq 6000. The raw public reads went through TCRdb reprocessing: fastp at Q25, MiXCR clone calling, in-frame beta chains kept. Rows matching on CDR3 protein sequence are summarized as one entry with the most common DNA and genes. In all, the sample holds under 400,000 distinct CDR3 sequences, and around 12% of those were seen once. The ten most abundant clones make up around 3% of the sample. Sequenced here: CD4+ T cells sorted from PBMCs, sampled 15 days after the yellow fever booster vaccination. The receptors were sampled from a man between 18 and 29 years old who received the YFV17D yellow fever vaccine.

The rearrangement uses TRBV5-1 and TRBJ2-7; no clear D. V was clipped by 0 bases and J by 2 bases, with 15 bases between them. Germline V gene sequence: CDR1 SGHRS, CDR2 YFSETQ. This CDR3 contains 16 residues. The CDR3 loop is CASSLESSSEAYEQYV. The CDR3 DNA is TGCGCCAGCAGCTTGGAGTCATCCTCTGAGGCCTACGAGCAGTACGTC.

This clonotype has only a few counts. The CDR3 nucleotides read TGCAGTGCTAGACCTAGTTGGGGGCAAGAGACCCAGTACTTC. This gives the protein CSARPSWGQETQYF. The chain combines TRBV20-1 with TRBJ2-5, with D perhaps matching TRBD1 or TRBD2 (5 bases each). V was cut by 2 bases and J by 2 bases, with 12 bases left in between. The CDR3 has 14 residues. Germline V gives CDR1 DFQATT, CDR2 SNEGSKA (reference sequence).

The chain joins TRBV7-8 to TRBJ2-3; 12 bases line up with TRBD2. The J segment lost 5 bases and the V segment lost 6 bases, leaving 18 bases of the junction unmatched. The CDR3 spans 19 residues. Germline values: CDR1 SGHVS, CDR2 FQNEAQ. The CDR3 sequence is CASRHHLAGGETRGDTQYF. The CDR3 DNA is TGTGCCAGCAGACACCACCTAGCGGGGGGGGAAACAAGGGGAGATACGCAGTATTTT.

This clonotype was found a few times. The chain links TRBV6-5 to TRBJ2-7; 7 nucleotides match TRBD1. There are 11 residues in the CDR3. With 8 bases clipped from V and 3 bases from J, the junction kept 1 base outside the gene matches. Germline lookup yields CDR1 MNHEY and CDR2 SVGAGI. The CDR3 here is CASGTDYEQYF. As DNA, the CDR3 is TGTGCCAGCGGGACAGACTACGAGCAGTACTTC.

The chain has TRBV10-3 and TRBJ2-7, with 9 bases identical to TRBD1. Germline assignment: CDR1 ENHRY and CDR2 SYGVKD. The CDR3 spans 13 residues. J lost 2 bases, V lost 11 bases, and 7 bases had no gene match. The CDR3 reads CAASGTGTYEQYV. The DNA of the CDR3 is TGTGCCGCGTCCGGGACAGGGACCTACGAGCAGTACGTC.

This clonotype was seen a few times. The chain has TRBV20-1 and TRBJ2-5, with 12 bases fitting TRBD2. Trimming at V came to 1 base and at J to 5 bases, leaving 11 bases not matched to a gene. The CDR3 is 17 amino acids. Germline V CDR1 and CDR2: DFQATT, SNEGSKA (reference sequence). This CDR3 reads CSARGVLAGGRDETQYF. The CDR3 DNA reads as TGCAGTGCTAGAGGTGTACTAGCGGGGGGTCGCGATGAGACCCAGTACTTC.

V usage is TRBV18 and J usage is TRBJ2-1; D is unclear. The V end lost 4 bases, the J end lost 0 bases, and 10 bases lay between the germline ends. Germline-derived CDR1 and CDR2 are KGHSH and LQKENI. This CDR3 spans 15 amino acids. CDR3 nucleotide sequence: TGTGCCAGCTCACGAACTGGTACCTCCTACAATGAGCAGTTCTTC. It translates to CASSRTGTSYNEQFF.

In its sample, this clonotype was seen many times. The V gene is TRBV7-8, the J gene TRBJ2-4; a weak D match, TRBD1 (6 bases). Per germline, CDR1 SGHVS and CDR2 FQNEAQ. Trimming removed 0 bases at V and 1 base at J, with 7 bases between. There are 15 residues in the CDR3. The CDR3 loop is CASSLAGAAKNIQYF. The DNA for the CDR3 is TGTGCCAGCAGCTTAGCGGGGGCTGCCAAAAACATTCAGTACTTC.